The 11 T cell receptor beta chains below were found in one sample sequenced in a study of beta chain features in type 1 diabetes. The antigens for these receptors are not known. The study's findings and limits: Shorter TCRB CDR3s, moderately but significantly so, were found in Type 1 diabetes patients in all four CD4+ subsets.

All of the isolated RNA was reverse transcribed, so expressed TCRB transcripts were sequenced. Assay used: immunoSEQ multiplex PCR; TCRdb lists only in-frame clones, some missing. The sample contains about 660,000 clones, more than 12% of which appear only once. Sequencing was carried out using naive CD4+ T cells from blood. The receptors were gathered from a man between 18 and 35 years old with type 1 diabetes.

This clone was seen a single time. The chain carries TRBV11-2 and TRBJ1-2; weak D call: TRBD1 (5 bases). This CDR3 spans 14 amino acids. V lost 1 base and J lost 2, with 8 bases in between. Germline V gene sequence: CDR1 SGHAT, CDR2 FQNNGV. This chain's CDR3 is CASSLGPGNYGYTF. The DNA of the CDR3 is TGTGCCAGCAGCTTAGGTCCAGGGAACTATGGCTACACCTTC.

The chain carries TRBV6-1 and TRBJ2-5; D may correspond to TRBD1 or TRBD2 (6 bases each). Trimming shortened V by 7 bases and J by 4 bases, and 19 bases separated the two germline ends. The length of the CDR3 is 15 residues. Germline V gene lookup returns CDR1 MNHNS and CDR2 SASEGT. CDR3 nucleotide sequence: TGTGCCAGCACCACAGCGTGGGGGGCCGGAGAGACCCAGTACTTC. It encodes CASTTAWGAGETQYF.

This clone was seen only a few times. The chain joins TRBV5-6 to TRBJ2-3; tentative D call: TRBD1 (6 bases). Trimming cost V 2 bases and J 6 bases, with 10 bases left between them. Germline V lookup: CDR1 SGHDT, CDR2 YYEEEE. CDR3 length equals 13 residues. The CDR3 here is CASSFRRGDTQYF. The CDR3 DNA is TGTGCCAGCAGCTTCCGAAGGGGGGATACGCAGTATTTT.

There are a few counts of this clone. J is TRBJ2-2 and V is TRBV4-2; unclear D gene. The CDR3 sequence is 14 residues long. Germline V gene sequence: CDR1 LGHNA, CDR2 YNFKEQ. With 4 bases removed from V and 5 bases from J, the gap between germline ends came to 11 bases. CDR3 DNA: TGTGCCAGCAGCCCCAGCTCATCGACCGGGGAGCTGTTTTTT. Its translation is CASSPSSSTGELFF.

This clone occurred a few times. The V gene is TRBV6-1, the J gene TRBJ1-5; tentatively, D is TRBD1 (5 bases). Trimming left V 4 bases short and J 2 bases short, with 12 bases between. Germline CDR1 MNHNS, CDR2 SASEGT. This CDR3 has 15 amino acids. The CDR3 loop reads CASSAAGTRNQPQHF. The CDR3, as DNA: TGTGCCAGCAGTGCCGCAGGGACTCGCAATCAGCCCCAGCATTTT.

The CDR3 DNA is TGTGCCACCAGCCAGAGGGGGGAATTTGGAAACACCATATATTTT. This sequence encodes CATSQRGEFGNTIYF. J is TRBJ1-3 and V is TRBV15; D possibly corresponds to TRBD1 (6 bases). The CDR3 extends over 15 amino acids. Looked up from germline, CDR1 is LNHNV and CDR2 is YYDKDF (reference sequence). Trimming cost V 5 bases and J 3 bases, with 14 bases left between them.

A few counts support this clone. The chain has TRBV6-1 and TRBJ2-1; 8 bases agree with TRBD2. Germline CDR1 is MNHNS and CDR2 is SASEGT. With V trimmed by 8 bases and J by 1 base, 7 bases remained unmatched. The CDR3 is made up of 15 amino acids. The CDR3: CASQSGSPSYNEQFF. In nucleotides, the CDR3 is TGTGCCAGCCAGAGCGGGAGTCCATCCTACAATGAGCAGTTCTTC.

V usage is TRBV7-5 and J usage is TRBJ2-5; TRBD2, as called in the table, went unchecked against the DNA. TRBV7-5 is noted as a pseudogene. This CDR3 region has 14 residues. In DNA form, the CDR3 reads TGTGCCAGAAGCATCGGAGGGAGGCAAGAGACCCAGTACTTC. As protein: CARSIGGRQETQYF.

CDR3: CASSSGTSGQGYEQYF. In DNA, the CDR3 is TGTGCCAGCAGCTCCGGGACTAGCGGGCAGGGATACGAGCAGTACTTC. The chain has TRBV7-2 and TRBJ2-7, with TRBD2 matching 12 bases. With V trimmed by 4 bases and J by 4 bases, 8 bases remained unmatched. Germline-derived CDR1 and CDR2 are SGHTA and FQGNSA. CDR3 length: 16 amino acids. Drawing the rest from reference TRBV7-2 and TRBJ2-7, the complete variable domain is GAGVSQSPSNKVTEKGKDVELRCDPISGHTALYWYRQSLGQGLEFLIYFQGNSAPDKSGLPSDRFSAERTGGSVSTLTIQRTQQEDSAVYLCASSSGTSGQGYEQYFGPGTRLTVT.

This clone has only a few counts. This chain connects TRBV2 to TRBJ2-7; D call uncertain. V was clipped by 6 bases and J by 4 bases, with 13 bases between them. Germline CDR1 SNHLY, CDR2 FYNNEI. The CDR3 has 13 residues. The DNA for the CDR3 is TGTGCCAGCAGGTTATCGCTGGATTACGAGCAGTACTTC. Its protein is CASRLSLDYEQYF.

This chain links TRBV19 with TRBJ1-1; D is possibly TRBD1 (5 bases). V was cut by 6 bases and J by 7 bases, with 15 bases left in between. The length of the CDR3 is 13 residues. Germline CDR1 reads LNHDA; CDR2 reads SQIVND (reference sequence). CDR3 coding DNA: TGTGCCAGTAGCACCCGCGGGACGGATGAAGCTTTCTTT. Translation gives CASSTRGTDEAFF.